The clone carrying this T cell receptor beta chain showed up many times. With iRepertoire HTBI primers and Arm-PCR of CDR3 regions, TCR beta libraries were built. TCRdb passed the multiplex PCR reads through MiXCR, listing each CDR3 protein once. The repertoire holds some 200,000 distinct CDR3 sequences, with around a fifth as singletons. Time point of the sample: newly diagnosed GD, antithyroid drugs for less than 3 months. Extracted RNA from PBMCs served as the source of the TCR library. American Thyroid Association guidelines defined Graves' disease diagnosis. From germline, CDR1 is SGHAT and CDR2 FQNNGV. This CDR3 comprises 15 residues. J lost 2 bases, V lost 2 bases, and 3 bases had no gene match. This entry belongs to a study of regulatory T cells in long-lasting Graves disease. These data were likewise used in another study, on T cells in Graves' hyperthyroidism and ophthalmopathy. That paper notes: Most thyroid clonotypes expanded above 0.001 appeared in blood too.

The sequence derives from a woman in her twenties or thirties with Graves disease. The J gene is TRBJ2-1, the V gene TRBV11-2, with TRBD2 identical over 7 bases. The sample consisted of peripheral blood mononuclear cells (PBMCs), taken at new diagnosis, from a patient treated with antithyroid drugs. The CDR3 DNA follows: TGTGCCAGCAGCTTATCAGCGGGGACCTACAATGAGCAGTTCTTC. It specifies CASSLSAGTYNEQFF. Combining the CDR3 with reference TRBV11-2 and TRBJ2-1 gives the whole variable domain EAGVAQSPRYKIIEKRQSVAFWCNPISGHATLYWYQQILGQGPKLLIQFQNNGVVDDSQLPKDRFSAERLKGVDSTLKIQPAKLEDSAVYLCASSLSAGTYNEQFFGPGTRLTVL.